The 18 T cell receptor beta chains in this list originate from one sample, sequenced in a study of OX40 agonist ivuxolimab in advanced cancers. Sequencing was performed with immunoSEQ multiplex PCR; in TCRdb, only in-frame clones are kept and a portion is missing. The top ten clones hold roughly 1.3% of a sample with over 50,000 clones, roughly 89% of them seen once. This specimen was CD4+ or CD8+ T cells sorted from blood, taken in a trial of the OX40 agonist ivuxolimab. These receptors were collected from an adult with an advanced solid tumor such as melanoma, head and neck, liver or kidney cancer.

The chain is built from TRBV28 and TRBJ1-2; 9 nucleotides line up with TRBD1. The ends lost 3 bases at V and 7 bases at J; junction bases unmatched: 6. The CDR3 covers 14 residues. CDR1 is MDHEN, CDR2 SYDVKM, per germline. The CDR3 DNA is TGTGCCAGCAGTTTGGGGGTGGGACAGGGTGGCTACACCTTC. It codes for CASSLGVGQGGYTF.

The V and J genes are TRBV28 and TRBJ2-5; TRBD1 matches 10 bases. TRBJ2-7 explains the end of the DNA better; the J call may be wrong. Per germline, CDR1 MDHEN and CDR2 SYDVKM. The CDR3 contains 15 residues. CDR3 nucleotides: TGTGCCAGCAGTTACGCCGGGACAGGGGCCTACGAGCAGTACTTC. It codes for CASSYAGTGAYEQYF.

The rearrangement uses TRBV9 and TRBJ1-2; a possible D gene is TRBD1 (5 bases). Germline-derived CDR1 and CDR2 are SGDLS and YYNGEE. This CDR3 region has 15 residues. The V gene lost 0 bases and the J gene lost 0 bases, with 9 bases spanning the gap. The DNA of the CDR3 is TGTGCCAGCAGCGTAGTTGGGGGTGCTAACTATGGCTACACCTTC. As protein: CASSVVGGANYGYTF. Full variable domain (remainder filled in from reference TRBV9 and TRBJ1-2): DSGVTQTPKHLITATGQRVTLRCSPRSGDLSVYWYQQSLDQGLQFLIQYYNGEERAKGNILERFSAQQFPDLHSELNLSSLELGDSALYFCASSVVGGANYGYTFGSGTRLTVV.

This chain links TRBV5-1 with TRBJ2-1; D gene uncertain. CDR3 size: 15 residues. Germline CDR1 and CDR2: SGHRS and YFSETQ. V lost 0 bases, J lost 5 bases, and 12 bases lay in between. The CDR3 reads CASSLGVQPHNEQFF. The CDR3 DNA is TGCGCCAGCAGCTTGGGAGTCCAGCCCCACAATGAGCAGTTCTTC.

The chain recombines TRBV28 with TRBJ2-7, with 7 positions matching TRBD2. The CDR3 runs 18 residues. The J segment lost 0 bases and the V segment lost 3 bases, leaving 14 bases of the junction unmatched. Germline V gives CDR1 MDHEN, CDR2 SYDVKM. The CDR3 loop reads CASSFSRIGGGDSYEQYF. The CDR3 DNA reads as TGTGCCAGCAGTTTCTCCCGGATTGGCGGGGGAGACTCCTACGAGCAGTACTTC.

The gene calls are TRBV19 and TRBJ2-3; D may match TRBD1 or TRBD2 (5 bases each). Trimming took off 3 bases at V and 3 bases at J, with 13 bases between the two ends. The CDR3 loop spans 15 amino acids. Germline loops: CDR1 LNHDA, CDR2 SQIVND (reference sequence). CDR3 sequence: CASSIGVGETDTQYF. The CDR3 DNA sequence: TGTGCCAGTAGTATTGGGGTGGGGGAGACAGATACGCAGTATTTT.

This clone was counted a few times. The chain uses TRBV5-1 and TRBJ2-7; 8 positions match TRBD1. J gave up 3 bases and V 0 bases, and 5 bases lay outside the gene matches. CDR3 length: 15 residues. Germline V lookup: CDR1 SGHRS, CDR2 YFSETQ. CDR3 sequence: CASSLDQGAFYEQYF. CDR3 sequence (DNA): TGCGCCAGCAGCTTGGATCAGGGGGCGTTCTACGAGCAGTACTTC.

The rearrangement joins TRBV6-1 to TRBJ1-4; D is ambiguous. Germline CDR1 MNHNS, CDR2 SASEGT. The CDR3 covers 15 residues. V was clipped by 6 bases and J by 0 bases, with 11 bases between them. The CDR3 region is CASRRTESTNEKLFF. The CDR3 nucleotides read TGTGCCAGCAGGCGGACGGAATCAACTAATGAAAAACTGTTTTTT.

J is TRBJ2-2 and V is TRBV19; 8 bases agree with TRBD1. The germline V gene has CDR1 LNHDA and CDR2 SQIVND (reference sequence). V trimming: 4 bases; J trimming: 5 bases; junction bases outside the gene matches: 3. The CDR3 runs 14 residues. The CDR3 DNA follows: TGTGCCAGTAGTACACAGGGGGGTACCGGGGAGCTGTTTTTT. Its protein is CASSTQGGTGELFF.

The J gene is TRBJ2-3, the V gene TRBV5-4; TRBD2 is a possible D gene (6 bases). The CDR3 runs 16 residues. The germline V and J ends were trimmed by 4 bases and 1 base, with 16 bases remaining between them. The germline gives CDR1 SGHNT, CDR2 YYREEE (reference sequence). The CDR3 DNA follows: TGTGCCAGCAGCCGGGGACTTCAAGGCGGCACAGATACGCAGTATTTT. It specifies CASSRGLQGGTDTQYF.

The chain links TRBV19 to TRBJ1-2, with D maybe TRBD1 (5 bases). The CDR3 consists of 15 residues. Germline-derived CDR1 and CDR2 are LNHDA and SQIVND (reference sequence). V lost 7 bases, J lost 3 bases, and 18 bases lay in between. The DNA for the CDR3 is TGTGCCAGTACCATAGGGGAGTCGAGGCACTATGGCTACACCTTC. Its translation: CASTIGESRHYGYTF. The full variable domain, completed using reference TRBV19 and TRBJ1-2, is DGGITQSPKYLFRKEGQNVTLSCEQNLNHDAMYWYRQDPGQGLRLIYYSQIVNDFQKGDIAEGYSVSREKKESFPLTVTSAQKNPTAFYLCASTIGESRHYGYTFGSGTRLTVV.

Remarks on this clone: In the same sample, other DNA sequences code for this CDR3. The chain employs TRBV4-1 and TRBJ1-3; no clear D. Germline assignment: CDR1 MGHRA and CDR2 YSYEKL. There are 13 residues in the CDR3. Deletions cut 2 bases from V and 4 bases from J, with 6 bases between. The CDR3 sequence: CASSQTRGNTIYF. The DNA for the CDR3 is TGCGCCAGCAGCCAAACTCGAGGAAACACCATATATTTT.

This sequence joins TRBV27 and TRBJ2-5; 11 bases fit TRBD2. V trimming: 0 bases; J trimming: 1 base; junction bases outside the gene matches: 4. Germline V gene data show CDR1 as MNHEY and CDR2 as SMNVEV (reference sequence). The CDR3 sequence is 17 residues long. The CDR3 DNA follows: TGTGCCAGCAGTTTATCGTCTAGCGGGGGGCTCCAAGAGACCCAGTACTTC. As protein: CASSLSSSGGLQETQYF.

This clone was observed a handful of times. The chain employs TRBV5-8 and TRBJ2-1; no reliable D call. Germline V gene sequence: CDR1 SGHTS, CDR2 YDEGEE. The CDR3 is made up of 12 amino acids. Trimming shortened V by 3 bases and J by 12 bases, and 13 bases separated the two germline ends. The CDR3 region has the DNA TGTGCCAGCAGCTCGAGCTTCTCTGGGCAGTTCTTC. It is translated as CASSSSFSGQFF.

This rearrangement joins TRBV7-9 to TRBJ1-5; D perhaps matches TRBD1 (6 bases). CDR3 size: 15 residues. Per germline, CDR1 SEHNR and CDR2 FQNEAQ (reference sequence). V dropped 5 bases and J dropped 7 bases, with 18 bases sitting between them. In DNA, the CDR3 is TGTGCCAGCAGCCCTGGGGGGGGCGTCGGGCAGCCCCAGCATTTT. Amino acid sequence: CASSPGGGVGQPQHF.

The chain combines TRBV20-1 with TRBJ1-2; D gene unclear. Germline lookup yields CDR1 DFQATT and CDR2 SNEGSKA (reference sequence). V was trimmed by 2 bases and J by 9 bases, leaving 10 bases between them. This CDR3 contains 11 residues. The CDR3 sequence: CSARSGESYTF. The CDR3 DNA follows: TGCAGTGCTAGATCCGGGGAGAGCTACACCTTC.

The V and J genes are TRBV6-1 and TRBJ2-5; D perhaps matches TRBD1 (6 bases). The germline V gene encodes CDR1 MNHNS and CDR2 SASEGT. The CDR3 has 14 residues. V was cut by 6 bases and J by 5 bases, with 16 bases left in between. The CDR3 region has the DNA TGTGCCAGCAGACATACAGGGAGACCGGAGACCCAGTACTTC. As protein: CASRHTGRPETQYF.

The V call is TRBV18, the J call TRBJ1-1; TRBD1 is a possible D gene (5 bases). Germline CDR1 reads KGHSH; CDR2 reads LQKENI. V was trimmed by 3 bases and J by 1 base, leaving 9 bases between them. There are 14 residues in the CDR3. Here the CDR3 reads CASSPTATNTEAFF. The CDR3, as DNA: TGTGCCAGCTCACCGACAGCTACGAACACTGAAGCTTTCTTT. Filled out from reference TRBV18 and TRBJ1-1, the complete variable domain reads NAGVMQNPRHLVRRRGQEARLRCSPMKGHSHVYWYRQLPEEGLKFMVYLQKENIIDESGMPKERFSAEFPKEGPSILRIQQVVRGDSAAYFCASSPTATNTEAFFGQGTRLTVV.